The 32 T cell receptor beta chains below were found in one sample sequenced in a study of shared clonotypes between healthy human individuals. Sequenced by immunoSEQ multiplex PCR; TCRdb stores in-frame clones only, minus some. Here the sample spans 950,000 to 1,100,000 clones, around four fifths being singletons. The sequenced material came from memory CD4+ T cells sorted from blood. This sample's subset: CD45RA-negative fraction. All receptors derive from a man aged 18 to 29 in good health.

V usage is TRBV5-4 and J usage is TRBJ2-7; 8 bases agree with TRBD1. This CDR3 region has 13 residues. V lost 4 bases and J lost 5; bases outside the gene matches: 5. CDR1 is SGHNT, CDR2 YYREEE, per germline (reference sequence). This CDR3 is CASSAGQVNEQYF. CDR3 coding DNA: TGTGCCAGCAGCGCGGGACAGGTGAACGAGCAGTACTTC. Full variable domain (remainder filled in from reference TRBV5-4 and TRBJ2-7): ETGVTQSPTHLIKTRGQQVTLRCSSQSGHNTVSWYQQALGQGPQFIFQYYREEENGRGNFPPRFSGLQFPNYSSELNVNALELDDSALYLCASSAGQVNEQYFGPGTRLTVT.

At least ten counts were recorded for this clone. The chain couples TRBV29-1 to TRBJ1-3, with D hard to call. This CDR3 spans 13 amino acids. CDR1 is SQVTM, CDR2 ANQGSEA, per germline. Trimming took off 7 bases at V and 0 bases at J, with 10 bases between the two ends. CDR3 in amino acids: CSARLFSGNTIYF. For the CDR3, the DNA is TGCAGCGCAAGACTATTCTCTGGAAACACCATATATTTT.

This clone has just one count. This chain's CDR3 is CAISESVGARYEQYF. The DNA for the CDR3 is TGTGCCATCAGTGAGTCGGTGGGGGCCCGGTACGAGCAGTACTTC. The chain couples TRBV10-3 to TRBJ2-7, with D perhaps matching TRBD1 (6 bases). The CDR3 loop spans 15 amino acids. Germline CDR1 ENHRY, CDR2 SYGVKD. The V gene lost 0 bases and the J gene lost 4 bases, with 13 bases spanning the gap.

This clone was detected only a few times. The same CDR3 also results from other DNA sequences found in this sample. CDR3 sequence reads: CASSLGTSATDTQYF. The CDR3 bases are TGCGCCAGCAGCCTAGGGACTAGCGCCACAGATACGCAGTATTTT. The chain combines TRBV5-1 with TRBJ2-3; 10 bases match TRBD2. This CDR3 contains 15 residues. Trimming at V came to 4 bases and at J to 2 bases, leaving 4 bases not matched to a gene. CDR1 and CDR2 from the germline V gene are SGHRS and YFSETQ. The full variable domain, rest sourced from reference TRBV5-1 and TRBJ2-3, is KAGVTQTPRYLIKTRGQQVTLSCSPISGHRSVSWYQQTPGQGLQFLFEYFSETQRNKGNFPGRFSGRQFSNSRSEMNVSTLELGDSALYLCASSLGTSATDTQYFGPGTRLTVL.

J is TRBJ2-7 and V is TRBV5-1; D may be TRBD1 or TRBD2 (5 bases each). The CDR3 contains 14 residues. Per germline, CDR1 SGHRS and CDR2 YFSETQ. Trimming took 4 bases from V and 2 from J, leaving 13 bases between them. CDR3 protein: CASSPTAGAYEQYF. The CDR3 nucleotides are TGCGCCAGCAGCCCGACAGCCGGGGCCTACGAGCAGTACTTC.

The genes are TRBV19 and TRBJ2-7; TRBD1 aligns across 7 bases. The J segment lost 6 bases and the V segment lost 10 bases, leaving 18 bases of the junction unmatched. Germline assignment: CDR1 LNHDA and CDR2 SQIVND (reference sequence). The CDR3 runs 15 residues. The CDR3 reads CATSRGEQGWSEQYF. CDR3 DNA sequence: TGTGCCACCTCCCGGGGAGAACAGGGGTGGTCCGAGCAGTACTTC.

This rearrangement joins TRBV5-5 to TRBJ2-7; 12 bases are a match to TRBD2. Germline V gives CDR1 SGHKS, CDR2 YYEKEE (reference sequence). The CDR3 totals 15 residues. The junction had 6 bases not matched to a gene; V was cut back by 1 base and J by 7 bases. CDR3 coding DNA: TGTGCCAGCAGCTTGCTGACTAGCGGGAGTGGGGAGCAGTACTTC. Translated: CASSLLTSGSGEQYF.

CDR3 nucleotide sequence: TGCGCCAGCAGCTTGAACCTAGCGGGGGCCATTAGCACAGATACGCAGTATTTT. This codes for CASSLNLAGAISTDTQYF. The chain is built from TRBV5-1 and TRBJ2-3, with TRBD2 matching 10 bases. There are 18 residues in the CDR3. Germline V gene data show CDR1 as SGHRS and CDR2 as YFSETQ. The ends lost 1 base at V and 0 bases at J; junction bases unmatched: 8.

This clone was seen a few times. V usage is TRBV6-1 and J usage is TRBJ1-1; D unresolved. There are 11 residues in the CDR3. With 5 bases removed from V and 11 bases from J, the gap between germline ends came to 12 bases. Germline loops: CDR1 MNHNS, CDR2 SASEGT. This CDR3 is CASSPQASAFF. CDR3 DNA: TGTGCCAGCAGTCCCCAGGCATCGGCTTTCTTT.

A few counts support this clone. The chain has TRBV12-5 and TRBJ2-1, with 10 bases that match TRBD2. The junction had 3 bases not matched to a gene; V was cut back by 6 bases and J by 4 bases. The V gene's germline CDR1 is LGHNT and CDR2 FRNRAP. CDR3 length: 14 amino acids. The DNA of the CDR3 is TGTGCTAGTGGCTCAGCGGGAGGGTACAATGAGCAGTTCTTC. Translating it yields CASGSAGGYNEQFF.

This clone was seen just once. The CDR3 is CASTRAGGSSYEQYF. As DNA, the CDR3 is TGTGCCAGCACTCGGGCGGGGGGAAGCTCCTACGAGCAGTACTTC. The V and J genes are TRBV28 and TRBJ2-7, with 8 bases that match TRBD2. V dropped 7 bases and J dropped 0; count of bases not matched to a gene: 8. CDR3 length: 15 residues. CDR1 is MDHEN and CDR2 is SYDVKM in the germline V gene.

The chain couples TRBV7-2 to TRBJ2-5, with D perhaps TRBD1 or TRBD2 (6 bases each). The CDR3 has 16 amino acids. CDR1 and CDR2 (germline): SGHTA, FQGNSA. V lost 1 base and J lost 3, with 15 bases in between. The CDR3 region has the DNA TGTGCCAGCAGCTTAGGTCAGACAGGCGGGAAAGAGACCCAGTACTTC. Its protein product is CASSLGQTGGKETQYF.

A word on this clone: Other DNA variants within this sample encode the same CDR3. The V call is TRBV5-1, the J call TRBJ1-5, with unresolved D. CDR3 length: 14 residues. The V end lost 0 bases, the J end lost 3 bases, and 7 bases lay between the germline ends. Looked up from germline, CDR1 is SGHRS and CDR2 is YFSETQ. The CDR3 DNA follows: TGCGCCAGCAGCTTGGAGGGTATCAATCAGCCCCAGCATTTT. Protein sequence: CASSLEGINQPQHF.

V usage is TRBV9 and J usage is TRBJ2-3; D remains ambiguous. The CDR3 sequence is 14 residues long. CDR1 is SGDLS, CDR2 YYNGEE, per germline. Trimming left V 1 base short and J 0 bases short, with 6 bases between. The CDR3 DNA reads as TGTGCCAGCAGCGTATATTCAAGCACAGATACGCAGTATTTT. This codes for CASSVYSSTDTQYF.

Concerning this clone itself: A read error is the likely source, as a far larger clone sits one nucleotide away. This CDR3 is also generated by other DNA sequences in the sample. This chain links TRBV19 with TRBJ2-7; 9 bases fit TRBD1. J gave up 0 bases and V 10 bases, and 10 bases lay outside the gene matches. Germline V gene data show CDR1 as LNHDA and CDR2 as SQIVND (reference sequence). CDR3 length equals 15 residues. The CDR3 sequence: CATTTGTGSSYEQYF. The CDR3 coding sequence is TGTGCCACCACGACCGGGACAGGGAGCTCCTACGAGCAGTACTTC.

CDR3 residues: CASSPRDGTGTWGPPSGLFF. CDR3 in DNA: TGTGCCAGCTCACCACGCGACGGCACAGGGACGTGGGGTCCGCCCTCGGGACTGTTTTTT. The rearrangement joins TRBV18 to TRBJ1-4; possible D gene TRBD1, 6 bases. CDR3 length: 20 amino acids. Germline V CDR1 and CDR2: KGHSH, LQKENI. The germline V and J ends were trimmed by 1 base and 13 bases, with 34 bases remaining between them.

CDR3 amino acids: CASSESLSGGSISGYTF. The DNA of the CDR3 is TGTGCCAGCAGTGAAAGCCTGTCAGGGGGATCTATTAGTGGCTACACCTTC. The gene calls are TRBV6-1 and TRBJ1-2, with 7 positions matching TRBD1. J gave up 7 bases and V 2 bases, and 16 bases lay outside the gene matches. This CDR3 is 17 amino acids long. Germline assignment: CDR1 MNHNS and CDR2 SASEGT.

The chain joins TRBV6-6 to TRBJ1-6; 10 bases match TRBD1. V lost 7 bases and J lost 3; bases outside the gene matches: 6. The germline V gene has CDR1 MNHNY and CDR2 SVGAGI (reference sequence). The CDR3 runs to 16 residues. CDR3 sequence (DNA): TGTGCCAGCAAAACGGACAGGGGGATCTATAATTCACCCCTCCACTTT. Translated, it gives CASKTDRGIYNSPLHF.

This clone has just one count. The gene calls are TRBV11-2 and TRBJ1-2; 12 positions match TRBD1. This CDR3 comprises 15 residues. Germline values: CDR1 SGHAT, CDR2 FQNNGV. The J segment lost 3 bases and the V segment lost 5 bases, leaving 4 bases of the junction unmatched. CDR3 in amino acids: CASSPGQGAYYGYTF. The CDR3 DNA follows: TGTGCCAGCAGCCCGGGACAGGGGGCCTACTATGGCTACACCTTC.

The rearrangement joins TRBV5-4 to TRBJ2-7; 8 nucleotides line up with TRBD2. CDR3 length equals 12 residues. With V trimmed by 4 bases and J by 7 bases, 4 bases remained unmatched. The germline V gene encodes CDR1 SGHNT and CDR2 YYREEE (reference sequence). CDR3 region: CASSPRGAEQYF. For the CDR3, the DNA is TGTGCCAGCAGCCCGCGGGGGGCAGAGCAGTACTTC. The full variable domain, in which reference TRBV5-4 and TRBJ2-7 provide the parts outside the CDR3, is ETGVTQSPTHLIKTRGQQVTLRCSSQSGHNTVSWYQQALGQGPQFIFQYYREEENGRGNFPPRFSGLQFPNYSSELNVNALELDDSALYLCASSPRGAEQYFGPGTRLTVT.

This clone was seen a handful of times. The V and J genes are TRBV28 and TRBJ1-4; D remains ambiguous. V shed 6 bases and J shed 3 bases, with 14 bases lying between them. CDR1 is MDHEN, CDR2 SYDVKM, per germline. CDR3 length: 15 amino acids. CDR3 sequence (DNA): TGTGCCAGCAGCCCCACAAGGGCAGCTAATGAAAAACTGTTTTTT. Translating it yields CASSPTRAANEKLFF.

The rearrangement joins TRBV5-1 to TRBJ2-7; D is uncertain. The germline CDR1 and CDR2 sequences are SGHRS and YFSETQ. The CDR3 loop spans 13 amino acids. Trimming pared 3 bases from V and 3 bases from J, leaving 10 bases between. For the CDR3, the DNA is TGCGCCAGCAGCTCGACCGGCTTCTACGAGCAGTACTTC. Protein sequence: CASSSTGFYEQYF.

The V and J genes are TRBV7-2 and TRBJ2-7, with unresolved D. Germline V lookup: CDR1 SGHTA, CDR2 FQGNSA. V was clipped by 3 bases and J by 4 bases, with 13 bases between them. The CDR3 runs 14 residues. CDR3 in amino acids: CASSFGGVGYEQYF. CDR3 nucleotides: TGTGCCAGCAGCTTTGGTGGAGTTGGTTACGAGCAGTACTTC.

In this sample, this clone turned up once. This clone may be a read error of a much larger clone one base away. Other DNA sequences within the sample encode an identical CDR3. This chain connects TRBV14 to TRBJ1-6; D uncertain. Germline CDR1 is SGHDN and CDR2 is FVKESK. The CDR3 totals 13 residues. The CDR3 spells CASSQDLFSPLHF. The CDR3, as DNA: TGTGCCAGTAGCCAAGATTTGTTTTCACCCCTCCACTTT.

This chain joins TRBV5-6 and TRBJ1-1; 12 bases fit TRBD1. This CDR3 comprises 13 residues. Germline values: CDR1 SGHDT, CDR2 YYEEEE. The V and J ends lost 4 bases and 11 bases, in that order; junction bases with no gene match: 6. CDR3 nucleotides: TGTGCCAGCAGCCTCGGGACAGGGGGCGCGGCTTTCTTT. This gives the protein CASSLGTGGAAFF.

To note about this clone: This likely reflects a read error, since a far larger clone is one base away. The V and J genes are TRBV7-3 and TRBJ1-1, with D possibly being TRBD1 (5 bases). This CDR3 has 13 amino acids. V was cut by 3 bases and J by 1 base, with 6 bases left in between. The V gene's germline CDR1 is SGHTA and CDR2 FQGTGA. CDR3 coding DNA: TGTGCCAGCAGCTTCGGGGCGAACACTGAAGCTTTCTTT. Translated: CASSFGANTEAFF.

As DNA, the CDR3 is TGTGCTAGTGGTTTGCTAGCATCCGGGGAGCTGTTTTTT. It specifies CASGLLASGELFF. The chain couples TRBV12-5 to TRBJ2-2, with D tentatively TRBD2 (5 bases). Trimming left V 2 bases short and J 6 bases short, with 7 bases between. Germline V gene data show CDR1 as LGHNT and CDR2 as FRNRAP. This CDR3 has 13 residues.

J is TRBJ2-6 and V is TRBV2; D is possibly TRBD1 (5 bases). CDR1 is SNHLY and CDR2 is FYNNEI in the germline V gene. The V end lost 8 bases, the J end lost 1 base, and 12 bases lay between the germline ends. The CDR3 is made up of 15 amino acids. This CDR3 reads CASAARVSGANVLTF. DNA of the CDR3: TGTGCCAGCGCCGCCAGGGTATCTGGGGCCAACGTCCTGACTTTC.

The rearrangement uses TRBV7-5 and TRBJ1-1. TRBV7-5 is a pseudogene locus. The CDR3 spans 18 residues. The CDR3 loop is CARSLATARGGRNTEAFF. CDR3 DNA: TGTGCCAGAAGCTTAGCCACCGCTCGGGGAGGCCGAAACACTGAAGCTTTCTTT.

In nucleotides, the CDR3 is TGTGCCAGCAGCCCAGGACAGATCTCTGGAAACACCATATATTTT. This translates into CASSPGQISGNTIYF. V is TRBV7-2 and J is TRBJ1-3; D possibly corresponds to TRBD1 (6 bases). In germline, CDR1 is SGHTA, CDR2 FQGNSA. V lost 5 bases and J 0 bases, leaving 11 bases between the germline ends. There are 15 residues in the CDR3.

This clone has just one count. The chain couples TRBV7-9 to TRBJ2-5, with 14 bases that match TRBD2. The CDR3 contains 17 residues. CDR1 and CDR2 from the germline V gene are SEHNR and FQNEAQ (reference sequence). The V segment lost 5 bases and the J segment 7 bases; nucleotides outside the gene matches: 12. The CDR3, as DNA: TGTGCCAGCAGCAGACGACCGGGACTAGCGGGAGACGGGACCCAGTACTTC. Translation gives CASSRRPGLAGDGTQYF. The full variable domain, completed using reference TRBV7-9 and TRBJ2-5, is DTGVSQNPRHKITKRGQNVTFRCDPISEHNRLYWYRQTLGQGPEFLTYFQNEAQLEKSRLLSDRFSAERPKGSFSTLEIQRTEQGDSAMYLCASSRRPGLAGDGTQYFGPGTRLLVL.

V is TRBV5-4 and J is TRBJ1-3; D might be TRBD1 (5 bases). CDR3 length equals 13 residues. V shed 4 bases and J shed 7 bases, with 12 bases lying between them. In germline, CDR1 is SGHNT, CDR2 YYREEE (reference sequence). CDR3 amino acids: CASSAGASNTIYF. DNA of the CDR3: TGTGCCAGCAGCGCCGGGGCCTCGAACACCATATATTTT.